This TCR beta chain was documented in a study of identical twins. General study results and limits: Invariant MAIT and iNKT cells could partly confound zero-insertion analyses. The study reached conclusions through statistical analysis that was cross-sectional, not following the same donors. Insertions ran lower in abundant cord blood beta clonotypes, though not in memory repertoires.

This clonotype was found a few times. Its specificity is not known. MiXCR, applied by TCRdb to the 5' RACE reads, yields one record per CDR3 protein. The sample contains about 220,000 distinct CDR3 sequences, 7.5% of which appear only once. Germline trimming cut 3 bases from V and 0 bases from J; bases unmatched to any gene: 9. The CDR3 runs 17 residues. Germline V gene data show CDR1 as SEHNR and CDR2 as FQNEAQ (reference sequence). This sample also appeared in a second study, on yellow fever vaccine responses in identical twins. That study adds: Vaccine T cell responses of twins reportedly seemed partly convergent and partly personalized.

The receptor was derived from a woman younger than 35 in good health. The rearrangement joins TRBV7-9 to TRBJ2-3, with 7 nucleotides matching TRBD2. Sequenced: memory (CD45RO+) T cells sorted from blood. The CDR3 is CASSFGGRRPSTDTQYF. CDR3 DNA sequence: TGTGCCAGCAGCTTCGGGGGGAGACGTCCGAGCACAGATACGCAGTATTTT.